This T cell receptor (beta chain) is from a study of OX40 agonist ivuxolimab in advanced cancers. In terms of the full investigation: Ivuxolimab was an agonistic, fully human IgG2 monoclonal antibody directed against OX40 (CD134), a costimulatory receptor. Intravenous ivuxolimab was administered to patients every 2 weeks at six dose levels: 0.01, 0.1, 0.3, 1.5, 3 and 10 mg/kg. Of the approximately 53 patients in dose escalation, about 19 had hepatocellular carcinoma, some 15 had melanoma, 9 had renal cell carcinoma and 9 had head and neck cancer. The dose-escalation cohort was 82.7% male with a mean age of approximately 60 years, ranging from about 23 to 85. Prior anti-PD-1, anti-PD-L1 or anti-CTLA-4 therapy was permitted, and checkpoint inhibitors had been received by 30% to 40% of dose-escalation patients. Partial responses were achieved by three dose-escalation patients, of whom one had hepatocellular carcinoma and two had cutaneous melanoma. Peripheral TCRbeta sequencing aimed to test whether ivuxolimab altered TCR sequence diversity and caused clonal T-cell expansion. The paper describes the monotherapy dose-escalation part (N ≈ 49 patients) of the phase I trial of ivuxolimab. General study outcomes and caveats: After ivuxolimab, CD8+ T cells had more expanded clones than CD4+ T cells on average. Antigen specificity was not determined for the clonally expanded peripheral T cells. In partial responders in the 0.1-3.0 mg/kg groups, normalized peripheral clonal expansion was found to be among the lowest, especially among CD8+ T cells. Low levels of normalized T-cell clonal expansion were also seen in some patients who did not respond. Clonal expansion of both CD4+ and CD8+ blood T cells was observed from baseline to week 6 at doses 0.1 to 3.0 mg/kg.

Remarks on this clone: What antigen it recognizes has not been identified. Base quality data are lacking; no much larger clone is found one base away.

The trial excluded patients who had a history of autoimmune disease or who were on systemic immunosuppression. Peripheral blood for TCR sequencing was collected from all dose cohorts at baseline, on cycle 4 day 1, and on cycle 7 day 1. The samples were taken from a phase I, first-in-human, multicenter, open-label dose-escalation trial of ivuxolimab. Adults with locally advanced or metastatic melanoma, renal cell, hepatocellular, or head and neck squamous cell carcinoma were enrolled in the trial. Before TCR sequencing, CD4+ and CD8+ T cells were separately sorted from peripheral blood. Genomic DNA was isolated from the sorted cells so that the TCRbeta CDR3 region could be sequenced. TCRbeta CDR3 regions were sequenced using the immunoSEQ Assay. Held by TCRdb, this immuneACCESS table contains in-frame sequences only and omits some clones. Under half of the omission traces to an unresolved V gene where checked; the cause of the rest is unknown. Counted in this sample were 46,000 or so clones; roughly 90% of them appeared once. Of the sample, over 9.5% falls within the top ten clones.

V lost 0 bases and J lost 7 bases, and the count of bases not matched to a germline gene is 15. The germline V gene supplies CDR1 SGHTS and CDR2 YDEGEE. The CDR3 goes from the cysteine to the phenylalanine over 19 residues. The retained sequence is limited to the CDR3, 57 bases, with the frame set at the first base. The source material was CD4+ or CD8+ T cells sorted from blood, sampled in a trial of the OX40 agonist ivuxolimab. The rearrangement combines TRBV5-8 with TRBJ1-5, with 11 central nucleotides matching TRBD1. The receptor's source is an adult with an advanced solid tumor such as melanoma, head and neck, liver or kidney cancer. The DNA sequence follows: TGTGCCAGCAGCTTGGCAGGGAACCGGGACAGGGGGGTGCGGCAGCCCCAGCATTTT. Its protein reads: CASSLAGNRDRGVRQPQHF.